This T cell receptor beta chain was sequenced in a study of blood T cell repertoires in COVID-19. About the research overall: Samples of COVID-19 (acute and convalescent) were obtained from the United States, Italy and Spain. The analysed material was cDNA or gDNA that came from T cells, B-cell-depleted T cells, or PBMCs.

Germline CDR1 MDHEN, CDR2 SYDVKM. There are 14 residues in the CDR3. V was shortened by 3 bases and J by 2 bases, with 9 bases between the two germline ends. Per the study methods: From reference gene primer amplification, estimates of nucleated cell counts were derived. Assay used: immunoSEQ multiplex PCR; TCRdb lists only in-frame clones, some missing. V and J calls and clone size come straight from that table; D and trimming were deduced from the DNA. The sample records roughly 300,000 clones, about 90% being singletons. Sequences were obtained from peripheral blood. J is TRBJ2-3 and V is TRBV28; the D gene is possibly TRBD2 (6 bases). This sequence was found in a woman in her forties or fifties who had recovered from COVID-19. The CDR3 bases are TGTGCCAGCAGTTTCGGGGGAGACACAGATACGCAGTATTTT. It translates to CASSFGGDTDTQYF.